This is a list of T cell receptor beta chains from one sample in a study of beta chain features in type 1 diabetes. Sequencing was performed with immunoSEQ multiplex PCR; in TCRdb, only in-frame clones are kept and a portion is missing. The sample lists roughly 700,000 clones, roughly 12% seen once, with approximately 0.02% in the top ten. The source material was naive CD4+ T cells from blood. The origin of the receptors is a young man with type 1 diabetes. CDR3s include the opening cysteine and the closing phenylalanine or tryptophan. Each record gives: CDR3 protein, V gene, J gene.

CSVVGQGDTF	TRBV29-1	TRBJ1-2
CASSLEGFGANVLTF	TRBV7-9	TRBJ2-6
CASSQDRYRGNYGYTF	TRBV14	TRBJ1-2
CASSQGLATDTQYF	TRBV5-1	TRBJ2-3
CASLRREAAEQYF	TRBV13	TRBJ2-7
CAWSIRRPFHGYTF	TRBV30	TRBJ1-2
CASSQVSGRGWVNEKLFF	TRBV25-1	TRBJ1-4
CAWSTGQGSNQPQHF	TRBV30	TRBJ1-5
CASSQDRPGQPQHF	TRBV4-1	TRBJ1-5
CANQRGSGANVLTF	TRBV2	TRBJ2-6
CASSREGQTSNQPQHF	TRBV5-1	TRBJ1-5
CAWKMGQGLSYEQYF	TRBV30	TRBJ2-7
CASSEGRSGETQYF	TRBV2	TRBJ2-5
CSVVGAYEQYF	TRBV29-1	TRBJ2-7
CASTRQSRTEAFF	TRBV2	TRBJ1-1
CSVEDRSYYGYTF	TRBV29-1	TRBJ1-2
CASSSPGHKVSPLHF	TRBV6-6	TRBJ1-6
CASIDSLSGNTIYF	TRBV25-1	TRBJ1-3
CSVGDTNQPQHF	TRBV29-1	TRBJ1-5
CASSSSLGTGKNYGYTF	TRBV28	TRBJ1-2
CASSRSRDRGVVPLYYGYTF	TRBV23-1	TRBJ1-2
CASHGRTSGQETQYF	TRBV19	TRBJ2-5
CASSHGPRHSERALMNTEAFF	TRBV23-1	TRBJ1-1
CASSLDPTTQFF	TRBV5-4	TRBJ2-1
CASSLEGGNTEAFF	TRBV7-8	TRBJ1-1
CATPAGGLKETQYF	TRBV27	TRBJ2-5
CASSPGGYRTDTQYF	TRBV7-9	TRBJ2-3
CASSVWGQGREETQYF	TRBV27	TRBJ2-5
CASSYSGPAYEQYF	TRBV6-5	TRBJ2-7
CSVGTAASGANVLTF	TRBV29-1	TRBJ2-6
CSARGTFELFF	TRBV20-1	TRBJ2-2
CASSPTSGGGNEQFF	TRBV18	TRBJ2-1
CASSVTESYGYTF	TRBV4-1	TRBJ1-2
CSVRWRFGKDTEAFF	TRBV29-1	TRBJ1-1
CASSLEPLNTEAFF	TRBV6-9	TRBJ1-1
CAIRSGGGDTEAFF	TRBV10-3	TRBJ1-1
CAWTQGPNQPQHF	TRBV30	TRBJ1-5
CASSQEHRTGDTDGYTF	TRBV4-1	TRBJ1-2
CASTPMGEAQTSPLHF	TRBV19	TRBJ1-6
CASSPPGGNYGYTF	TRBV18	TRBJ1-2
CASILDWSSYNEQFF	TRBV6-1	TRBJ2-1
CSVADRGDGYTF	TRBV29-1	TRBJ1-2
CASSSGIPYEQYF	TRBV7-9	TRBJ2-7
CASSEGWGSPLHF	TRBV25-1	TRBJ1-6
CASSLLNQWRGRPYEQYF	TRBV7-9	TRBJ2-7
CASSQPDRVPYEQYF	TRBV27	TRBJ2-7
CATSRDQQANNQPQHF	TRBV15	TRBJ1-5
CASSLGRENYGYTF	TRBV5-6	TRBJ1-2
CASSSYEGVWQFF	TRBV27	TRBJ2-1
CASSTDRDPLYEQYF	TRBV9	TRBJ2-7
CASHQGLAGELFF	TRBV5-6	TRBJ2-2